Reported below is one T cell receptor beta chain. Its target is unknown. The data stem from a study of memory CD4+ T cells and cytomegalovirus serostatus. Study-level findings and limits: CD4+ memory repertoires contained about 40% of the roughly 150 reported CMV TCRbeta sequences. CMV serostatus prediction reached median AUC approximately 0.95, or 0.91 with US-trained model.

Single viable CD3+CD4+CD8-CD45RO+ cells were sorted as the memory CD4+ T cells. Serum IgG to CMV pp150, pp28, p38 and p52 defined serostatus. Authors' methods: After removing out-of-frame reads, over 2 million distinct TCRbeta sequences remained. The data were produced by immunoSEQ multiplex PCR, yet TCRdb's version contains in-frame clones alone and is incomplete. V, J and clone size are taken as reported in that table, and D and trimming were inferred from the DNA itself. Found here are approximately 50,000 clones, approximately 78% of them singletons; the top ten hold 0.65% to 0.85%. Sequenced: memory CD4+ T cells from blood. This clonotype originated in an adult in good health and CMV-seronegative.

The CDR3 DNA sequence: TGCGCCAGCGGGACTAGCGGCACAGATACGCAGTATTTT. As protein: CASGTSGTDTQYF. The chain recombines TRBV5-1 with TRBJ2-3, with TRBD2 identical over 10 bases. The germline CDR1 and CDR2 sequences are SGHRS and YFSETQ. The CDR3 has 13 amino acids. Trimming at V came to 7 bases and at J to 1 base, leaving 0 bases not matched to a gene.